This TCR beta chain was captured by sequencing in a study of blood T cell repertoires in COVID-19 (dated by TCRdb to 2020 to 2022). About the study as a whole: Collaborator samples came from the United States, Italy and Spain and covered acute and convalescent phases of COVID-19. A freely available public database, intended as a resource for researchers studying the immune response to SARS-CoV-2, is where the repertoires were released. Deeply sampled blood TCRbeta repertoires from subjects exposed to, actively infected with, or recovered from COVID-19 were included in the dataset. The material from the prospective study consisted of cDNA or gDNA derived from T cells, B-cell-depleted T cells, or PBMCs. The samples were drawn from the first 160 participants of the ongoing ImmuneRACE study and from 1,200 or so subjects provided by 6 global collaborators. The sample metadata nearly always contained a de-identified subject ID, COVID-19 status, age in years and sex. Where available, HLA class I and class II types were obtained from metadata supplied by the sample provider rather than from assay-based typing.

Each collaborating institution followed its own protocols to collect whole blood in K2EDTA tubes. For TCRbeta analysis, collaborators shipped samples as frozen whole blood, isolated PBMCs, or DNA extracted from either of those sample types. From a lookup of the germline V gene, CDR1 and CDR2 are KGHSH and LQKENI. Germline trimming amounts to 6 bases on V and 7 bases on J, with 11 as the count of junction bases outside the gene matches. From the cysteine through the phenylalanine, the CDR3 covers 15 amino acids. The only DNA kept is the CDR3, 45 bases in frame from the first base. TCRbeta CDR3 regions were amplified from genomic DNA by means of the immunoSEQ Assay, a bias-controlled multiplex PCR. The published analysis was carried out like this. The number of nucleated cells in each sample was estimated by amplification of reference gene primers within the assay. To quantify the absolute abundance of each unique TCRbeta CDR3 rearrangement, sequence reads were collapsed and filtered. For each sample, productive Simpson clonality was calculated as the square root of Simpson's diversity index across productive rearrangements. Not all clones reach the TCRdb copy of this immuneACCESS table, which keeps in-frame sequences only. Checked studies attribute under half of the gap to unresolved V genes and leave the rest unexplained. V and J calls and clone size are those listed in that table; D and trimming were worked out from the DNA. The sample data list about 110,000 clones, and approximately 86% of these were observed just once. The ten largest make up under 5% of the sample.

As for this clone: No cognate antigen has been identified for it. Base qualities were left out, and no much larger clone turns up one base away.

The research as a whole found: How much clinical and demographic metadata was included differed by source and by participant, and the metadata was provided uncurated.

This receptor chain uses TRBV18 and TRBJ1-1; 10 middle bases align to TRBD1. The TCR originated in a man aged 40-49 years with acute or convalescent COVID-19. Material: peripheral blood. Here is the DNA: TGTGCCAGCTCGCCGGGGACAGGGGTTTATGGTGAAGCTTTCTTT. Its translation reads: CASSPGTGVYGEAFF. The CDR3, completed at both ends by the reference TRBV18 and TRBJ1-1 genes, gives the full variable domain NAGVMQNPRHLVRRRGQEARLRCSPMKGHSHVYWYRQLPEEGLKFMVYLQKENIIDESGMPKERFSAEFPKEGPSILRIQQVVRGDSAAYFCASSPGTGVYGEAFFGQGTRLTVV.